This T cell receptor beta chain was sequenced during a study of Ad26.COV2.S vaccination and SARS-CoV-2 variants. Trimming shortened V by 5 bases and J by 4 bases, and 11 bases separated the two germline ends. This CDR3 spans 14 amino acids. Germline V lookup: CDR1 MNHEY, CDR2 SVGAGI. Comments on this clone: Its matching antigen is unknown.

Measured with immunoSEQ multiplex PCR; TCRdb has only the in-frame clones, and not every one. The table shows 300,000 to 400,000 clones, with roughly nine tenths occurring only once. Study results and limitations: After vaccination, reports described spike-specific CD8+ and CD4+ T cell responses as showing substantial breadth. Ad26.COV2.S recipients had broader spike-specific TCRs (P = 0.0014).

The sample consisted of peripheral blood, taken after recovery from COVID-19. The gene calls are TRBV6-5 and TRBJ2-2; D remains ambiguous. This receptor was identified in a human donor who had recovered from COVID-19. As DNA, the CDR3 is TGTGCCAGCAGTCCTTCCTTCCGCACCGGGGAGCTGTTTTTT. Translation: CASSPSFRTGELFF.